A selection of T cell receptor beta chains follows, all from one sample in a study of blood T cell repertoires in COVID-19. Clones were read by immunoSEQ multiplex PCR, and TCRdb kept only the in-frame ones, dropping some. Of roughly 52,000 clones listed, about 86% are singletons. The specimen sequenced was peripheral blood. Receptors originate from a man between 45 and 60 years old with acute or convalescent COVID-19. CDR3s include the opening cysteine and the closing phenylalanine or tryptophan. The order of the fields is CDR3 length, clone size, J gene, D gene, V gene, CDR3 protein, CDR3 DNA. The D gene is left open where the match is weak. Clone size is not always given. Where it is, it says once, few, many or a class for expanded clones.

length: 14; size: NA; J: TRBJ2-5; D: NA; V: TRBV5-6; CDR3: CASSSEGGQETQYF; DNA: TGTGCCAGCAGCTCCGAAGGGGGCCAAGAGACCCAGTACTTC
length: 16; size: NA; J: TRBJ2-5; D: TRBD2; V: TRBV11-2; CDR3: CASSLSGGILIETQYF; DNA: TGTGCCAGCAGCTTATCCGGGGGGATTTTGATAGAGACCCAGTACTTC
length: 15; size: NA; J: TRBJ1-5; D: NA; V: TRBV19; CDR3: CASSVPGSVNQPQHF; DNA: TGTGCCAGTAGTGTACCGGGGAGTGTAAATCAGCCCCAGCATTTT
length: 15; size: NA; J: TRBJ1-2; D: TRBD1; V: TRBV28; CDR3: CASSLGRTGTYGYTF; DNA: TGTGCCAGCAGTTTAGGCAGGACAGGGACCTATGGCTACACCTTC
length: 14; size: NA; J: TRBJ2-1; D: NA; V: TRBV10-3; CDR3: CAISDELAYNEQFF; DNA: TGTGCCATCAGTGATGAGCTCGCCTACAATGAGCAGTTCTTC
length: 16; size: few; J: TRBJ2-7; D: TRBD1; V: TRBV5-6; CDR3: CASSLGPGQTPYEQYF; DNA: TGTGCCAGCAGCTTGGGGCCGGGACAGACCCCCTACGAGCAGTACTTC
length: 13; size: NA; J: TRBJ1-1; D: TRBD1; V: TRBV6-5; CDR3: CASSSRQGGRAFF; DNA: TGTGCCAGCAGTTCCCGACAGGGAGGTAGAGCTTTCTTT
length: 15; size: NA; J: TRBJ1-6; D: TRBD1; V: TRBV14; CDR3: CASSPGQGLFSPLHF; DNA: TGTGCCAGCAGCCCGGGACAGGGGTTGTTCTCACCCCTCCACTTT
length: 13; size: NA; J: TRBJ2-5; D: NA; V: TRBV9; CDR3: CASSSIAQETQYF; DNA: TGTGCCAGCAGCTCCATAGCCCAAGAGACCCAGTACTTC
length: 14; size: few; J: TRBJ1-1; D: NA; V: TRBV5-4; CDR3: CASSDWNGYTEAFF; DNA: TGTGCCAGCAGCGACTGGAACGGGTACACTGAAGCTTTCTTT
length: 21; size: NA; J: TRBJ2-4; D: NA; V: TRBV7-3; CDR3: CASSLKTVGRGIRTAKNIQYF; DNA: TGTGCCAGCAGCTTAAAGACGGTGGGAAGGGGGATCAGGACTGCCAAAAACATTCAGTACTTC
length: 15; size: NA; J: TRBJ1-1; D: NA; V: TRBV3-1/TRBV3-2; CDR3: CASSQGAGASTEAFF; DNA: TGTGCCAGCAGCCAAGGAGCGGGGGCAAGCACTGAAGCTTTCTTT
length: 15; size: NA; J: TRBJ1-1; D: TRBD1; V: TRBV27; CDR3: CASSLTGAGDTEAFF; DNA: TGTGCCAGCAGCCTGACAGGGGCCGGGGACACTGAAGCTTTCTTT
length: 14; size: NA; J: TRBJ2-6; D: NA; V: TRBV7-9; CDR3: CASSYSSGANVLTF; DNA: TGTGCCAGCAGCTACAGCTCTGGGGCCAACGTCCTGACTTTC
length: 14; size: NA; J: TRBJ1-1; D: NA; V: TRBV3-1/TRBV3-2; CDR3: CASSQAFTDTEAFF; DNA: TGTGCCAGCAGCCAAGCGTTCACAGACACTGAAGCTTTCTTT
length: 12; size: NA; J: TRBJ1-1; D: TRBD1; V: TRBV5-1; CDR3: CASSSDRAEAFF; DNA: TGCGCCAGCAGCTCCGACAGGGCTGAAGCTTTCTTT
length: 15; size: NA; J: TRBJ2-5; D: TRBD2; V: TRBV9; CDR3: CASSQTGGGQETQYF; DNA: TGTGCCAGCAGTCAAACCGGGGGGGGCCAAGAGACCCAGTACTTC
length: 13; size: NA; J: TRBJ1-3; D: NA; V: TRBV5-1; CDR3: CASSSMDRDLIYF; DNA: TGCGCCAGCAGCTCTATGGACAGAGATCTTATATATTTT
length: 14; size: NA; J: TRBJ2-7; D: TRBD1; V: TRBV19; CDR3: CASSIYTGDYEQYF; DNA: TGTGCCAGTAGTATATATACAGGGGACTACGAGCAGTACTTC
length: 15; size: NA; J: TRBJ2-3; D: NA; V: TRBV3-1/TRBV3-2; CDR3: CASSPRASSTDTQYF; DNA: TGTGCCAGCAGCCCTCGAGCGTCCAGCACAGATACGCAGTATTTT
length: 15; size: NA; J: TRBJ2-7; D: TRBD2; V: TRBV5-1; CDR3: CASSLEPGGSYEQYF; DNA: TGCGCCAGCAGCTTGGAACCGGGGGGGTCCTACGAGCAGTACTTC
length: 15; size: NA; J: TRBJ2-2; D: TRBD2; V: TRBV5-4; CDR3: CASSTTSGGVGELFF; DNA: TGTGCCAGCAGCACGACTAGCGGGGGGGTCGGGGAGCTGTTTTTT
length: 15; size: NA; J: TRBJ1-2; D: NA; V: TRBV11-2; CDR3: CASSLAWGANYGYTF; DNA: TGTGCCAGCAGCTTAGCTTGGGGCGCTAACTATGGCTACACCTTC
length: 15; size: NA; J: TRBJ2-3; D: TRBD1; V: TRBV19; CDR3: CASSNRDRNTDTQYF; DNA: TGTGCCAGTAGTAATCGGGACAGGAACACAGATACGCAGTATTTT
length: 12; size: NA; J: TRBJ2-1; D: NA; V: TRBV11-3; CDR3: CASSPAGYEQFF; DNA: TGTGCCAGCAGCCCAGCGGGTTACGAGCAGTTCTTC
length: 13; size: NA; J: TRBJ1-1; D: NA; V: TRBV19; CDR3: CASSKQGNTEAFF; DNA: TGTGCCAGTAGCAAGCAGGGGAACACTGAAGCTTTCTTT
length: 16; size: NA; J: TRBJ2-3; D: NA; V: TRBV5-1; CDR3: CASSLEILAQTDTQYF; DNA: TGCGCCAGCAGCTTGGAAATACTAGCCCAAACAGATACGCAGTATTTT
length: 15; size: NA; J: TRBJ1-3; D: NA; V: TRBV13; CDR3: CASSLNRVVGNTIYF; DNA: TGTGCCAGCAGCTTAAACAGGGTGGTTGGAAACACCATATATTTT
length: 13; size: NA; J: TRBJ1-1; D: NA; V: TRBV18; CDR3: CASSGGPRTEAFF; DNA: TGTGCCAGCTCCGGAGGGCCCCGGACTGAAGCTTTCTTT
length: 15; size: NA; J: TRBJ2-4; D: TRBD1; V: TRBV19; CDR3: CASHPTGSDKNIQYF; DNA: TGTGCCAGTCATCCGACAGGGAGTGACAAAAACATTCAGTACTTC
length: 13; size: NA; J: TRBJ1-1; D: NA; V: TRBV19; CDR3: CASSQRVSDEAFF; DNA: TGTGCCAGTAGTCAGAGGGTTTCTGATGAAGCTTTCTTT